This entry is about one T cell receptor (beta chain). Its antigen is unknown. CDR3 length: 14 residues. Germline V gene sequence: CDR1 ENHRY, CDR2 SYGVKD. V was pared by 2 bases and J by 5 bases, with 12 bases between. The entry originates in a study of shared clonotypes between healthy human individuals. Study-wide findings and caveats: In this cohort, only blood was sampled, and tissue repertoires likely differ.

Using immunoSEQ multiplex PCR, the repertoire was profiled, and TCRdb retains in-frame clones only, with some absent. The sample shows millions of clones, more than 90% of them seen only once. The sequence came from a man between 18 and 29 years old in good health. V and J are TRBV10-3 and TRBJ1-1, with D hard to call. The sequencing input was naive CD4+ T cells sorted from blood. Subset: CD45RA+ positively selected. CDR3 region: CAISEDNLGTEAFF. CDR3 bases: TGTGCCATCAGTGAGGACAACCTGGGGACTGAAGCTTTCTTT.